The rows below give T cell receptor beta chains drawn from one sample of a study of T cell changes during pregnancy in multiple sclerosis. Measured with immunoSEQ multiplex PCR; TCRdb has only the in-frame clones, and not every one. The profile covers approximately 44,000 clones, with over 85% appearing a single time and approximately 0.67% taken by the ten largest. The sample consisted of CD4+ T cells from peripheral blood mononuclear cells, taken in the first trimester of pregnancy. Receptors were obtained from a female donor with multiple sclerosis, enrolled in a pregnancy study. Each CDR3 is given without its conserved first and last residue. Fields, in order: V gene, J gene, CDR3 protein.

>TRBV4-2|TRBJ2-1
ASSQEVWRVNEQF
>TRBV7-2|TRBJ1-4
ASSLGPQGSNEKLF
>TRBV19|TRBJ1-5
ASSTLDVSNQPQH
>TRBV11-1|TRBJ1-5
ASSLEGGDQPQH
>TRBV7-8|TRBJ2-1
ASSKDRVLGEQF
>TRBV7-9|TRBJ1-1
ASSEAGGSAEV
>TRBV4-1|TRBJ1-4
ASSQEQREKLF
>TRBV27|TRBJ2-3
ASSLVSGIGADTQY
>TRBV9|TRBJ2-7
ASSDGTSGSSPYEQY
>TRBV6-5|TRBJ2-3
ASSFNGLAVTDTQY